The present T cell receptor (beta chain) was sequenced within a study of T cell repertoires in cytomegalovirus infection. Study details: Both a matching HLA type and CMV infection were indicated by public TCR beta signatures. Study-level findings and limits: The study identified carriers of CMV plus the relevant HLA from cumulative public TCR beta family frequency. HLA-C-restricted CMV-specific TCR beta clonotypes prevailed in the ex vivo response.

Between the trimmed V and J ends, which lost 5 bases and 6 bases, there was a span of 7 bases. The germline V gene has CDR1 SGHTA and CDR2 FQGNSA. The CDR3 consists of 11 residues. Of note for this clonotype: As yet, its antigen is unknown.

TCRdb re-called the reads through MiXCR, storing one row per CDR3 protein. The sample has about 320,000 distinct CDR3 sequences, around a tenth seen once; the top ten hold 4.3%. The V call is TRBV7-2, the J call TRBJ1-1; D unclear. This TCR derives from a human donor in good health (CMV status not recorded). Some clones in this sample may be carry-over from other donors' samples. The sample was PBMCs. In DNA, the CDR3 is TGTGCCAGCAGCCCAGTCTCTGAAGCTTTCTTT. It encodes CASSPVSEAFF.